This is a list of T cell receptor beta chains from one sample in a study of blood T cell repertoires in COVID-19. The repertoire was sequenced with immunoSEQ multiplex PCR; TCRdb's copy has only in-frame clones and lacks some. The sample carries 150,000 to 200,000 clones, almost 80% recorded once. Sample: PBMCs or T cells enriched from blood (not recorded which). These receptors all stem from a woman aged 45-60 years who had recovered from COVID-19. Each CDR3 is given with its conserved first and last residue. The order of the fields is D gene, V gene, clone size, J gene, CDR3 DNA, CDR3 protein. D genes are given only for firm matches. Clone size appears in some rows only: once, few, many, or a class for an expanded clone.

>TRBD1|TRBV4-1|once|TRBJ2-2
TGCGCCAGCAGCCAACGGACAGGGTTGGACACCGGGGAGCTGTTTTTT
CASSQRTGLDTGELFF
>.|TRBV28|.|TRBJ2-2
TGTGCCAGCAGTTTGGTCACCCTAGCCGGGGAGCTGTTTTTT
CASSLVTLAGELFF
>.|TRBV6-5|.|TRBJ1-1
TGTGTCAGCAGTTTTGACAGGAGGACTGAAGCTTTCTTT
CVSSFDRRTEAFF
>.|TRBV29-1|.|TRBJ2-1
TGCAGCGTGCAAATTAGCGCTAACAATGAGCAGTTCTTC
CSVQISANNEQFF
>TRBD1|TRBV6-5|.|TRBJ1-6
TGTGCCAGCAGGGGACAGGGATCCTATAATTCACCCCTCCACTTT
CASRGQGSYNSPLHF
>.|TRBV20-1|.|TRBJ1-6
TGCAGTGCTAGTTACGGGAGATCCCTCCACTTT
CSASYGRSLHF
>TRBD2|TRBV11-3|.|TRBJ2-3
TGTGCCAGCAGCTTAGCCCCGACTAGCGGGATATCAGATACGCAGTATTTT
CASSLAPTSGISDTQYF
>.|TRBV10-3|.|TRBJ1-1
TGTGCCATCAGTGAGTTGGGGGCGCGATTTGCTGAAGCTTTCTTT
CAISELGARFAEAFF
>.|TRBV12-3/TRBV12-4|.|TRBJ2-3
TGTGCCAGCAGCTCGACTACCTCGGATACGCAGTATTTT
CASSSTTSDTQYF
>TRBD1|TRBV5-1|.|TRBJ2-7
TGCGCCAGCAGCCCAACGACCCCGGGACAGGCCTACGAGCAGTACTTC
CASSPTTPGQAYEQYF
>.|TRBV5-1|.|TRBJ2-3
TGCGCCAGCAGCTTGAGGGCGGGGGCAGGGAGCACAGATACGCAGTATTTT
CASSLRAGAGSTDTQYF
>TRBD1|TRBV9|.|TRBJ2-7
TGTGCCAGCAGCGTAGAGGGGGCTGGGGAGCAGTACTTC
CASSVEGAGEQYF
>TRBD2|TRBV7-2|.|TRBJ2-7
TGTGCCAGCAGCCCGTCGGCTAGCGGGACCACCTACGAGCAGTACTTC
CASSPSASGTTYEQYF
>TRBD1|TRBV11-2|few|TRBJ2-7
TGTGCCAGCAGCTTAGAGGGGACAGGGGCTTACGAGCAGTACTTC
CASSLEGTGAYEQYF
>.|TRBV28|.|TRBJ2-2
TGTGCCAGCAGTTTTGAGGGTCGGTCTGTCGGGGAGCTGTTTTTT
CASSFEGRSVGELFF
>.|TRBV6-4|.|TRBJ1-5
TGTGCCAGCAGTGACTGCAGGGATGCAAAGAGCAATCAGCCCCAGCATTTT
CASSDCRDAKSNQPQHF
>TRBD1|TRBV27|.|TRBJ2-7
TGTGCCAGCACTGTGAGAGGACAGGGAGGCTCCTACGAGCAGTACTTC
CASTVRGQGGSYEQYF
>.|TRBV6-4|.|TRBJ2-1
TGTGCCAGCTTTTCGTCCCCCCGGGACTCACACAATGAGCAGTTCTTC
CASFSSPRDSHNEQFF